The rows below give T cell receptor beta chains drawn from one sample of a study of regulatory T cells in long-lasting Graves disease. From the multiplex PCR reads, TCRdb called clonotypes with MiXCR, one entry per CDR3 protein. The sample carries around 420,000 distinct CDR3 sequences, 15% to 19% recorded once. The sample consisted of peripheral blood mononuclear cells (PBMCs), taken at new diagnosis, from a patient treated with antithyroid drugs. The receptor source for this set is a female donor with Graves disease. Each CDR3 is given with its conserved first and last residue. Each record gives: CDR3 protein, CDR3 DNA, J gene, V gene, D gene, clone size. The D gene is left open where the match is weak. Expanded clones are given a class, and other clones once, few, many or no size at all.

CASIGGGAKNIQYF	TGTGCCAGCATCGGGGGGGGGGCCAAAAACATTCAGTACTTC	TRBJ2-4	TRBV6-2/TRBV6-3	TRBD2	-
CASSWTGGQITGELFF	TGCGCCAGCAGCTGGACAGGGGGCCAGATCACCGGGGAGCTGTTTTTT	TRBJ2-2	TRBV4-1	TRBD1	-
CASSYSVGRAGYTF	TGTGCCAGCAGTTACTCGGTGGGAAGGGCCGGCTACACCTTC	TRBJ1-2	TRBV6-5	-	few
CASSFQGSVSPAYGYTF	TGTGCCAGCAGCTTCCAGGGAAGCGTTTCTCCTGCCTATGGCTACACCTTC	TRBJ1-2	TRBV11-1	-	many
CASSTRQGSGANVLTF	TGTGCCAGCAGCACCCGACAGGGCTCTGGGGCCAACGTCCTGACTTTC	TRBJ2-6	TRBV7-9	TRBD1	many
CASLQGAETQYF	TGTGCCAGCCTACAGGGTGCGGAGACCCAGTACTTC	TRBJ2-5	TRBV6-1	-	many
CASSLGTGQGFYSYNSPLHF	TGTGCCAGCAGCTTAGGAACCGGACAGGGATTCTACAGCTATAATTCACCCCTCCACTTT	TRBJ1-6	TRBV7-9	TRBD1	few
CASSQVIGFEQYF	TGTGCCAGCAGCCAAGTGATAGGGTTCGAGCAGTACTTC	TRBJ2-7	TRBV3-1	-	few
CASSQGVLNYGYTF	TGCGCCAGCAGCCAAGGGGTCCTTAACTATGGCTACACCTTC	TRBJ1-2	TRBV4-1	-	many
CSAASGSAGLLRYF	TGCAGTGCCGCTTCTGGCTCCGCGGGACTCCTACGGTACTTC	TRBJ2-7	TRBV20-1	-	-
CASSSRQGKDTEAFF	TGTGCCAGCAGCTCAAGACAGGGGAAGGACACTGAAGCTTTCTTT	TRBJ1-1	TRBV13	TRBD1	many
CASSEFLGPQETQYF	TGTGCCAGCAGTGAGTTCTTGGGACCACAAGAGACCCAGTACTTC	TRBJ2-5	TRBV6-1	-	many
CSATQGAWTEAFF	TGCAGTGCAACACAGGGGGCGTGGACTGAAGCTTTCTTT	TRBJ1-1	TRBV20-1	TRBD1	many
CASSLEGAAGGDTQYF	TGCGCCAGCAGCTTGGAGGGGGCAGCGGGAGGAGATACGCAGTATTTT	TRBJ2-3	TRBV5-1	TRBD2	few
CASSIGLAGEERRFF	TGTGCCAGCAGCATCGGACTAGCGGGGGAGGAGAGGCGGTTCTTC	TRBJ2-1	TRBV7-9	TRBD2	many
CASRFHRGGEEKLFF	TGTGCCAGCAGATTTCATCGGGGGGGGGAGGAAAAACTGTTTTTT	TRBJ1-4	TRBV12-3/TRBV12-4	-	few
CASSQGQGWKTQYF	TGTGCCAGCAGCCAGGGACAGGGGTGGAAGACCCAGTACTTC	TRBJ2-5	TRBV6-1	TRBD1	-
CASSMDSGGVVTEAFF	TGTGCCAGTAGTATGGATTCAGGGGGCGTCGTCACTGAAGCTTTCTTT	TRBJ1-1	TRBV19	TRBD1	many
CASEGGGFMNTEAFF	TGTGCCAGCGAGGGCGGGGGGTTCATGAACACTGAAGCTTTCTTT	TRBJ1-1	TRBV2	-	many
CASRPQDRDYEQYF	TGCGCCAGCAGGCCCCAAGACAGGGACTACGAGCAGTACTTC	TRBJ2-7	TRBV10-2	TRBD1	many
CAWSEARGAFF	TGTGCCTGGAGTGAGGCGAGAGGAGCTTTCTTT	TRBJ1-1	TRBV30	-	many
CASSTSNEQFF	TGTGCCAGCAGTACTTCCAATGAGCAGTTCTTC	TRBJ2-1	TRBV27	-	many
CANVKLAAGGRSSYNEQFF	TGTGCCAACGTTAAGCTCGCCGCGGGGGGAAGGTCGTCCTACAATGAGCAGTTCTTC	TRBJ2-1	TRBV19	TRBD2	-
CAWSVRGAGYTF	TGTGCCTGGAGTGTACGGGGCGCGGGGTACACCTTC	TRBJ1-2	TRBV30	-	many
CASSPALADFYSGANVLTF	TGCGCCAGCAGCCCCGCGCTCGCAGACTTTTACTCTGGGGCCAACGTCCTGACTTTC	TRBJ2-6	TRBV5-1	-	many
CAWSVRVGNQPQHF	TGTGCCTGGAGTGTACGGGTGGGCAATCAGCCCCAGCATTTT	TRBJ1-5	TRBV30	-	many
CASKKPGTGHTNEQFF	TGCGCCAGCAAGAAGCCCGGGACAGGGCACACCAATGAGCAGTTCTTC	TRBJ2-1	TRBV4-1	TRBD1	-
CASSPRQVVAYGYTF	TGTGCCAGCAGCCCCCGGCAAGTTGTTGCCTATGGCTACACCTTC	TRBJ1-2	TRBV7-8	-	-
CASSLVQESQETQYF	TGTGCCAGCAGTTTAGTCCAGGAATCTCAAGAGACCCAGTACTTC	TRBJ2-5	TRBV28	-	many
CSALRGGSNYGYTF	TGCAGTGCCCTTAGGGGGGGTTCAAACTATGGCTACACCTTC	TRBJ1-2	TRBV20-1	-	-
CASSYPRLAGAELFF	TGTGCCAGCAGTTACCCCAGACTAGCGGGAGCGGAGCTGTTTTTT	TRBJ2-2	TRBV12-3/TRBV12-4	TRBD2	many
CASRSELPELFF	TGTGCCAGCAGGTCAGAACTTCCGGAGCTGTTTTTT	TRBJ2-2	TRBV7-2	-	many
CAISESGVGASTEAFF	TGTGCCATCAGCGAAAGTGGGGTGGGGGCGAGCACTGAAGCTTTCTTT	TRBJ1-1	TRBV10-3	-	many
CASSLPLDRNEQFF	TGTGCCAGCAGCCTCCCTTTGGACAGGAATGAGCAGTTCTTC	TRBJ2-1	TRBV28	TRBD1	many
CASSLNDEQFF	TGTGCCAGCAGCCTGAACGATGAGCAGTTCTTC	TRBJ2-1	TRBV11-2	-	many
CASSQPTGITDEQFF	TGTGCCAGCAGCCAACCGACGGGAATCACGGATGAGCAGTTCTTC	TRBJ2-1	TRBV12-3/TRBV12-4	-	-
CASSQGAGQGETQYF	TGCGCCAGCAGCCAAGGTGCCGGACAGGGAGAGACCCAGTACTTC	TRBJ2-5	TRBV4-1	TRBD1	few
CASSSKPGGYGYTF	TGTGCCAGCAGTTCAAAGCCAGGGGGGTATGGCTACACCTTC	TRBJ1-2	TRBV12-3/TRBV12-4	TRBD1	many
CASSQEGMSNQPQHF	TGCGCCAGCAGCCAAGAGGGAATGAGCAATCAGCCCCAGCATTTT	TRBJ1-5	TRBV4-1	-	many
CASSLARTELDNQPQHF	TGTGCCAGCAGCTTAGCGCGGACAGAACTAGATAATCAGCCCCAGCATTTT	TRBJ1-5	TRBV7-9	-	many
CASSQVGGPGGSLHF	TGCGCCAGCAGCCAAGTCGGGGGCCCTGGAGGATCCCTCCACTTT	TRBJ1-6	TRBV4-1	-	few
CASSLGGHQADTIYF	TGTGCCAGCAGCTTAGGGGGACACCAAGCAGACACCATATATTTT	TRBJ1-3	TRBV7-9	-	many
CATSKGGDEDTQYF	TGTGCCACATCGAAGGGGGGGGATGAAGATACGCAGTATTTT	TRBJ2-3	TRBV10-3	-	-
CASSLGHITYNSPLHF	TGTGCCAGCAGCTTGGGACACATCACCTATAATTCACCCCTCCACTTT	TRBJ1-6	TRBV5-6	-	few
CASSQDGRGSNYGYTF	TGCGCCAGCAGCCAAGATGGGAGGGGCTCGAACTATGGCTACACCTTC	TRBJ1-2	TRBV4-3	-	many
CASSQGPNRGENTEAFF	TGTGCCAGCAGCCAAGGGCCGAACAGGGGGGAGAACACTGAAGCTTTCTTT	TRBJ1-1	TRBV3-1	TRBD1	many
CASSGGQIDSPLHF	TGCGCCAGCAGCGGGGGACAGATTGATTCACCCCTCCACTTT	TRBJ1-6	TRBV5-1	TRBD1	many
CAISESRGSGYTF	TGTGCCATCAGTGAGTCCAGAGGCTCTGGCTACACCTTC	TRBJ1-2	TRBV10-3	-	few
CSARGQLRGLAGAGELFF	TGCAGTGCTAGAGGCCAGCTCAGGGGACTAGCGGGAGCCGGGGAGCTGTTTTTT	TRBJ2-2	TRBV20-1	TRBD2	many
CASSQARGLEAFF	TGTGCCAGCAGCCAAGCCAGGGGGTTAGAAGCTTTCTTT	TRBJ1-1	TRBV3-1	TRBD1	-
CASSYGGRDPTDTQYF	TGTGCCAGCAGTTATGGCGGGAGAGACCCCACAGATACGCAGTATTTT	TRBJ2-3	TRBV6-2/TRBV6-3	TRBD2	-
CASRGLAQETQYF	TGTGCCAGCAGGGGACTAGCCCAAGAGACCCAGTACTTC	TRBJ2-5	TRBV28	TRBD2	-
CASSVGQGNYEQYF	TGTGCCAGCAGCGTAGGACAGGGCAACTACGAGCAGTACTTC	TRBJ2-7	TRBV9	TRBD1	many
CASSPRTSGGVEETQYF	TGTGCCAGCAGTCCTAGGACTAGCGGGGGTGTTGAGGAGACCCAGTACTTC	TRBJ2-5	TRBV27	TRBD2	many
CSARDVGRGKTYEQYF	TGCAGTGCTAGAGATGTAGGTCGGGGAAAAACGTACGAGCAGTACTTC	TRBJ2-7	TRBV20-1	-	few
CASSQGHLSGNTIYF	TGTGCCAGCAGTCAGGGACATCTCTCTGGAAACACCATATATTTT	TRBJ1-3	TRBV27	-	few
CASSLASDTEAFF	TGTGCCAGCAGCTTAGCGTCCGACACTGAAGCTTTCTTT	TRBJ1-1	TRBV11-2	-	-
CSVETGRTNWPKNIQYF	TGCAGCGTCGAAACCGGGAGAACAAACTGGCCCAAAAACATTCAGTACTTC	TRBJ2-4	TRBV29-1	-	many
CASSDSHREGAGELFF	TGTGCCAGCAGTGACTCCCACAGGGAAGGGGCCGGGGAGCTGTTTTTT	TRBJ2-2	TRBV6-1	-	many